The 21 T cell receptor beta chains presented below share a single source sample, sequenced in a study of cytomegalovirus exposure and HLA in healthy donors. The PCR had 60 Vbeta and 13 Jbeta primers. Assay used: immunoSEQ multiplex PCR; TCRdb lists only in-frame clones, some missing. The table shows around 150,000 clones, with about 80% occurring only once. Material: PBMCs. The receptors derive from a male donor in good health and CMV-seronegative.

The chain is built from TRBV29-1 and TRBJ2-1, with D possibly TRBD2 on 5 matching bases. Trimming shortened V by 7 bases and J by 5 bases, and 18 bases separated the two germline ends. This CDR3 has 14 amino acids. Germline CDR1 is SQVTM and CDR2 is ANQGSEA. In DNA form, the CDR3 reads TGCAGCGGGCAGTTGAGGGCTGCGAACAATGAGCAGTTCTTC. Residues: CSGQLRAANNEQFF.

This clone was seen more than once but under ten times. Here the CDR3 reads CASSFGQGYYNEQFF. CDR3 in DNA: TGTGCCAGCAGCTTCGGACAGGGGTACTACAATGAGCAGTTCTTC. V is TRBV7-9 and J is TRBJ2-1, with 9 bases that match TRBD1. CDR1 is SEHNR, CDR2 FQNEAQ, per germline (reference sequence). The J segment lost 3 bases and the V segment lost 3 bases, leaving 3 bases of the junction unmatched. The CDR3 extends over 15 amino acids.

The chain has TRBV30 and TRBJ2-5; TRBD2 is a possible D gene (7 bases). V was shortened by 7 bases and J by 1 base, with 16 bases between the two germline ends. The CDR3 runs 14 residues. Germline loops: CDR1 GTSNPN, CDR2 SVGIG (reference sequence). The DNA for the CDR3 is TGTGCCTCCCAAGGGGGAGGGGGCCAAGAGACCCAGTACTTC. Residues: CASQGGGGQETQYF. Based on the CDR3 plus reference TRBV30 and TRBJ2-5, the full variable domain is SQTIHQWPATLVQPVGSPLSLECTVEGTSNPNLYWYRQAAGRGLQLLFYSVGIGQISSEVPQNLSASRPQDRQFILSSKKLLLSDSGFYLCASQGGGGQETQYFGPGTRLLVL.

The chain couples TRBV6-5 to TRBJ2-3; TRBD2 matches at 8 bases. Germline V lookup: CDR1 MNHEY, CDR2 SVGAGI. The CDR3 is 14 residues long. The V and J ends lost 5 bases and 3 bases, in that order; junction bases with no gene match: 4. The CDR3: CASSVAGGTDTQYF. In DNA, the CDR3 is TGTGCCAGCAGTGTCGCGGGAGGTACAGATACGCAGTATTTT.

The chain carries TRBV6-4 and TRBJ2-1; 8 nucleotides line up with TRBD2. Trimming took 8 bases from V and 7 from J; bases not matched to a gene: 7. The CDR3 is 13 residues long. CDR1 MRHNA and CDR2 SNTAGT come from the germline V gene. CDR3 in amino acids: CASAAGGENEQFF. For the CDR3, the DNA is TGTGCCAGCGCCGCGGGAGGTGAGAATGAGCAGTTCTTC.

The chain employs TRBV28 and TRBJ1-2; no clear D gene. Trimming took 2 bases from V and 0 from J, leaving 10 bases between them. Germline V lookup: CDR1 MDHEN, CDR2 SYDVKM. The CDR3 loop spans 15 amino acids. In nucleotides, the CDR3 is TGTGCCAGCAGTTTAGGGTGGACTACTAACTATGGCTACACCTTC. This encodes CASSLGWTTNYGYTF.

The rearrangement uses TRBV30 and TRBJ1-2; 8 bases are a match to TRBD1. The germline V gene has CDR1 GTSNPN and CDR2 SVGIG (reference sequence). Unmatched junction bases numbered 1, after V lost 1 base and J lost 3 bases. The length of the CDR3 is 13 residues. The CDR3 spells CAWSETGDYGYTF. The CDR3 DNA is TGTGCCTGGAGTGAGACAGGGGACTATGGCTACACCTTC.

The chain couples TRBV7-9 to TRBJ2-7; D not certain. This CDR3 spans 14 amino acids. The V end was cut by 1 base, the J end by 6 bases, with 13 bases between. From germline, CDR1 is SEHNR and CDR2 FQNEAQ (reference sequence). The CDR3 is CASSLESVVAEQYF. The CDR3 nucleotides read TGTGCCAGCAGCTTAGAGAGCGTGGTAGCCGAGCAGTACTTC.

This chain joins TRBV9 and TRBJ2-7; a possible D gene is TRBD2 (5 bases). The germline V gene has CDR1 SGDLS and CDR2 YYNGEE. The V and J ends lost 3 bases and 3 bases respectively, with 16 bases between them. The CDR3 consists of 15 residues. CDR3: CASSATGFGDYEQYF. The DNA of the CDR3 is TGTGCCAGCAGCGCTACCGGCTTCGGGGACTACGAGCAGTACTTC. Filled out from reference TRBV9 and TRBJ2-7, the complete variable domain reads DSGVTQTPKHLITATGQRVTLRCSPRSGDLSVYWYQQSLDQGLQFLIQYYNGEERAKGNILERFSAQQFPDLHSELNLSSLELGDSALYFCASSATGFGDYEQYFGPGTRLTVT.

CDR3 sequence reads: CASSATTGSLNYGYTF. As DNA, the CDR3 is TGTGCCAGCAGCGCCACAACAGGGTCCCTCAACTATGGCTACACCTTC. The V and J genes are TRBV7-6 and TRBJ1-2; the D gene is possibly TRBD1 (6 bases). This CDR3 comprises 16 residues. Trimming took 5 bases from V and 2 from J, leaving 18 bases between them. Germline V gene data show CDR1 as SGHVS and CDR2 as FNYEAQ.

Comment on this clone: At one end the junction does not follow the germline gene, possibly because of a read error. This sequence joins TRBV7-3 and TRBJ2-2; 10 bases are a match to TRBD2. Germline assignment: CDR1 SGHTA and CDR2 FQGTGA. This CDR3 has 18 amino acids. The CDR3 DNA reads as TGTGCCAGCAGCTCCCGGCCAGCGGGGGGGTCGAACACCGGGGGGCTGTTTTTT. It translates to CASSSRPAGGSNTGGLFF. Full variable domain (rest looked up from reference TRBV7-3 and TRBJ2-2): GAGVSQTPSNKVTEKGKYVELRCDPISGHTALYWYRQSLGQGPEFLIYFQGTGAADDSGLPNDRFFAVRPEGSVSTLKIQRTERGDSAVYLCASSSRPAGGSNTGGLFFGEGSRLTVL.

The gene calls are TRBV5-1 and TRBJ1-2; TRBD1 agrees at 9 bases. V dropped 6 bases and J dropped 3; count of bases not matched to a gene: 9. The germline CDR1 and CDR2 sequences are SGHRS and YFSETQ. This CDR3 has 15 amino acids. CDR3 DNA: TGCGCCAGCACGCCCGACAGGGGGGATTACTATGGCTACACCTTC. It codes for CASTPDRGDYYGYTF. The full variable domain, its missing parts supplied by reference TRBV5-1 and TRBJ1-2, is KAGVTQTPRYLIKTRGQQVTLSCSPISGHRSVSWYQQTPGQGLQFLFEYFSETQRNKGNFPGRFSGRQFSNSRSEMNVSTLELGDSALYLCASTPDRGDYYGYTFGSGTRLTVV.

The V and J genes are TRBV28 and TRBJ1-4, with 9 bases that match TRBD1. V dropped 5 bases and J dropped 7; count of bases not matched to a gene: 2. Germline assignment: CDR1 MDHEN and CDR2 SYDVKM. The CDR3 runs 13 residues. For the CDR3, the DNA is TGTGCCAGCAGTACAGGGGGCGGTGAAAAACTGTTTTTT. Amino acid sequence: CASSTGGGEKLFF.

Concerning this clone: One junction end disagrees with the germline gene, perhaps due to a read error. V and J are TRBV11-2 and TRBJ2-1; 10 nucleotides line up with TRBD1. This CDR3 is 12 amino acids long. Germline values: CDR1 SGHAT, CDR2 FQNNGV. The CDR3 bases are TGTGCCAGCAGCGCCCGACAGGGGGCCTCGATCTTC. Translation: CASSARQGASIF.

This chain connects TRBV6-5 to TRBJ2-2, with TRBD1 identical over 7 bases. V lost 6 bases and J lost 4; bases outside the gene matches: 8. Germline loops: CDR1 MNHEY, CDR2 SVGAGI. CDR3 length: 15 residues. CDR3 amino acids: CASRRQGDSTGELFF. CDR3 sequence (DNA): TGTGCCAGCAGAAGACAGGGCGATTCCACCGGGGAGCTGTTTTTT.

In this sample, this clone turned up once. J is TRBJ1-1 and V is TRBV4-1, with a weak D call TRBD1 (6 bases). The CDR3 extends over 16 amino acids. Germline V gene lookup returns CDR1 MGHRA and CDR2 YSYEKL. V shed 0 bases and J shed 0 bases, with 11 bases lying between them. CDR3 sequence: CASSQEGTSMNTEAFF. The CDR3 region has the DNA TGCGCCAGCAGCCAAGAGGGGACAAGTATGAACACTGAAGCTTTCTTT.

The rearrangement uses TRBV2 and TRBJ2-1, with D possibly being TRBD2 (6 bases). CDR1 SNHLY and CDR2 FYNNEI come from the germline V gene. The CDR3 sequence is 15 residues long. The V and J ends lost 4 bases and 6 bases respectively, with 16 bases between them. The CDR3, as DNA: TGTGCCAGCAGTGCTGTCTCGTCGGGAGCCAATGAGCAGTTCTTC. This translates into CASSAVSSGANEQFF.

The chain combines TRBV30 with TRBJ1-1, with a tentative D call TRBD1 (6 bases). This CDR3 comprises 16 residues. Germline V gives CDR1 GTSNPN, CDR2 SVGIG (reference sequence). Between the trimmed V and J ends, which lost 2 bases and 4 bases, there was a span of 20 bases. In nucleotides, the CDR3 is TGTGCCTGGAGTTCCAGCAGGACAGACGTACTCACTGAAGCTTTCTTT. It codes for CAWSSSRTDVLTEAFF.

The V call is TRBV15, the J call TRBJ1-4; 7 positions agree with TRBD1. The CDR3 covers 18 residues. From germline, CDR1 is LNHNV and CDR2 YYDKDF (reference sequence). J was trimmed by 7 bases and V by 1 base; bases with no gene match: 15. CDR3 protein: CATSRAATGISGSEKLFF. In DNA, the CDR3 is TGTGCCACCAGCAGAGCAGCGACAGGGATCAGCGGGAGTGAAAAACTGTTTTTT.

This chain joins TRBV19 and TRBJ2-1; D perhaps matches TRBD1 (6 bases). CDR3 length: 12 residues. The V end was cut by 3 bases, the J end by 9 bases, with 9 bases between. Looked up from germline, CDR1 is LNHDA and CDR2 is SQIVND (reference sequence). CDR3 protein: CASSIPGAEQFF. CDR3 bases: TGTGCCAGTAGTATTCCAGGGGCTGAGCAGTTCTTC.

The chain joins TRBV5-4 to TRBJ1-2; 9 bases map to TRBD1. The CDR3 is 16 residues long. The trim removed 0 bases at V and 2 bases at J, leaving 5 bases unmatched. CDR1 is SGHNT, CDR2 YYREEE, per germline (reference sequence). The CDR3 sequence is CASSLAETGGNYGYTF. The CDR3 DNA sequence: TGTGCCAGCAGCTTGGCCGAGACAGGGGGAAACTATGGCTACACCTTC.